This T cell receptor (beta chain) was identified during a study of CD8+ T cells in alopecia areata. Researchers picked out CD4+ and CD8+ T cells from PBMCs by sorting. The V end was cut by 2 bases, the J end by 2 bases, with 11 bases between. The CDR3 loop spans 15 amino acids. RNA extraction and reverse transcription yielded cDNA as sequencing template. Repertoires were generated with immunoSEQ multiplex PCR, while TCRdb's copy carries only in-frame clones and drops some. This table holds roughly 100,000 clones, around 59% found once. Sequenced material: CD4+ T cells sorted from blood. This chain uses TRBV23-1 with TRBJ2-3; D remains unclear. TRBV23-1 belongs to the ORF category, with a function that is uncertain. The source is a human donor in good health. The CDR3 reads CASSQSRTSTDTQYF. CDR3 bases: TGCGCCAGCAGTCAAAGCCGAACCTCCACAGATACGCAGTATTTT.